This T cell receptor beta chain was found in a study of cytomegalovirus exposure and HLA in healthy donors. Findings of the study overall: It was reported that the classifier diagnosed cytomegalovirus status with high specificity and sensitivity in both the original and validation cohorts.

Comment on this clone: Its target is unknown.

V lost 6 bases and J 6 bases, leaving 13 bases between the germline ends. Germline CDR1 and CDR2: SGDLS and YYNGEE. The CDR3 covers 12 residues. PCR used 60 Vbeta primers and 13 Jbeta primers. The repertoire was sequenced with immunoSEQ multiplex PCR; TCRdb's copy has only in-frame clones and lacks some. The profile shows over 85,000 clones, roughly four fifths of them singletons. This sequence was found in a female donor in good health and CMV-seronegative. The chain carries TRBV9 and TRBJ2-7; possibly TRBD2 for D (5 bases). Input material: PBMCs. The CDR3 here is CASKLEYCEQYF. CDR3 coding DNA: TGTGCCAGCAAACTAGAATATTGCGAGCAGTACTTC.